This T cell receptor beta chain was identified in a study of blood T cell repertoires in COVID-19. Libraries were prepared by immunoSEQ multiplex PCR; TCRdb keeps only in-frame clonotypes and omits some of them. The repertoire holds some 250,000 clones, with approximately 84% as singletons. V was pared by 2 bases and J by 0 bases, with 11 bases of the junction left unmatched. Germline V gene sequence: CDR1 MNHEY, CDR2 SVGEGT. The CDR3 has 18 amino acids. The chain uses TRBV6-2 or TRBV6-3 and TRBJ2-5, with TRBD1 identical over 8 bases. This clonotype was obtained from a woman in her twenties or thirties who had recovered from COVID-19. Source material: peripheral blood. Here the CDR3 reads CASSYNRGASWYQETQYF. The CDR3 DNA reads as TGTGCCAGCAGTTACAACAGGGGGGCGTCCTGGTACCAAGAGACCCAGTACTTC.